This TCR beta chain was captured in a study of cytomegalovirus exposure and HLA in healthy donors. Across the study: Earlier findings included approximately 120 million unique TCR beta sequences obtained from 180 million or so T cells. Study-level results: In vitro work confirmed that a few CMV-associated chains recognize CMV antigens.

About this clone: Its antigen is unknown.

V dropped 3 bases and J dropped 6; count of bases not matched to a gene: 9. The CDR3 is 15 residues long. The germline CDR1 and CDR2 sequences are SGHRS and YFSETQ. Amplification used 60 Vbeta primers and 13 Jbeta primers. Original processing notes: Unique TCR beta chains numbered approximately 76 million in a later analysis, with about 9.9 million shared. TCRdb keeps only in-frame clones here, not all; method: immunoSEQ multiplex PCR. The V and J calls and the clone size are those of that table, but D and trimming were determined from the DNA. The sample lists about 130,000 clones; 60% to 80% were seen once.

The sequence derives from a young man in good health and CMV-seronegative. The rearrangement uses TRBV5-1 and TRBJ2-1; 7 bases map to TRBD1. Material for sequencing was PBMCs. CDR3 DNA sequence: TGCGCCAGCAGCTCGGGACAGTGGCTAACCAATGAGCAGTTCTTC. The encoded protein is CASSSGQWLTNEQFF.